The T cell receptor (beta chain) under discussion was sequenced for a study of blood T cell repertoires in COVID-19. CDR3 length equals 14 residues. V dropped 1 base and J dropped 6; count of bases not matched to a gene: 2. Germline V CDR1 and CDR2: SGHAT, FQDESV (reference sequence). Data came from immunoSEQ multiplex PCR; TCRdb stores just in-frame clones and leaves some out. The sample yields around 160,000 clones, roughly 86% seen once. This clone was seen a single time. The sample was peripheral blood. V is TRBV11-1 and J is TRBJ2-1, with 8 bases fitting TRBD2. This clonotype was obtained from a human donor in a cohort sampled during active COVID-19. The CDR3 nucleotides are TGTGCCAGCAGCTTAGGGACTAGCCGCAATGAGCAGTTCTTC. This sequence encodes CASSLGTSRNEQFF. The full variable domain, rest sourced from reference TRBV11-1 and TRBJ2-1, is EAEVAQSPRYKITEKSQAVAFWCDPISGHATLYWYRQILGQGPELLVQFQDESVVDDSQLPKDRFSAERLKGVDSTLKIQPAELGDSAMYLCASSLGTSRNEQFFGPGTRLTVL.